The clone carrying this T cell receptor (beta chain) was recorded many times. Its antigen is still unknown. This entry comes from a study of spatial heterogeneity in lung cancer. Study summary: Consistent detection of more beta-chain than alpha-chain sequences was observed. Regarding the study as a whole: The appearance of ubiquitous expanded tumor TCRs in blood was greater at resection than follow-up.

Time point denoted: sample taken at primary tumor resection. From tumor, nontumor lung or frozen PBMC, whole RNA was taken unsorted for sequencing. Samples were donated by 72 untreated early-stage non-small cell lung cancer patients. CDR3 size: 14 residues. Germline values: CDR1 ENHRY, CDR2 SYGVKD. Trimming took 5 bases from V and 3 from J; bases not matched to a gene: 2. Every cDNA TCR molecule received its own unique molecular identifier. TCRdb reprocessed the 5' RACE reads via MiXCR and lists one record per CDR3 protein. This sample has about 38,000 distinct CDR3 sequences, with around 7.2% found just once.

This chain connects TRBV10-3 to TRBJ2-4; 9 bases are shared with TRBD1. The receptor was isolated from a male donor with early-stage non-small cell lung cancer. The sequences come from PBMCs, collected at surgery. The DNA of the CDR3 is TGTGCCATCAGTCAGGGACAGGGCAAAAACATTCAGTACTTC. The encoded protein is CAISQGQGKNIQYF.